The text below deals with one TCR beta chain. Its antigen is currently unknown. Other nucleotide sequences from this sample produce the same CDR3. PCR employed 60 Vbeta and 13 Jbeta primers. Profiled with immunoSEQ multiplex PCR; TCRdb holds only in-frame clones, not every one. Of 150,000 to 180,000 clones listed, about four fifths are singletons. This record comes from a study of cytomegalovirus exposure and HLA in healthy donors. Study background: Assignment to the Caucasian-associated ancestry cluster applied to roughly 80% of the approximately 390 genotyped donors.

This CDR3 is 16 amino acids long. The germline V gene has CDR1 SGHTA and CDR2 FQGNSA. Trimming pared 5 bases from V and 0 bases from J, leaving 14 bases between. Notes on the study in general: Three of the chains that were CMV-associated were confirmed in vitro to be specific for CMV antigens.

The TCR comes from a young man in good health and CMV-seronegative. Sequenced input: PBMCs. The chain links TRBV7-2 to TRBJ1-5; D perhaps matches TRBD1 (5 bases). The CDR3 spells CASSVGTRGSNQPQHF. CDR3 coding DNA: TGTGCCAGCAGCGTCGGGACTCGGGGTAGCAATCAGCCCCAGCATTTT. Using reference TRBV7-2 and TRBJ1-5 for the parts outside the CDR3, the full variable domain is GAGVSQSPSNKVTEKGKDVELRCDPISGHTALYWYRQSLGQGLEFLIYFQGNSAPDKSGLPSDRFSAERTGGSVSTLTIQRTQQEDSAVYLCASSVGTRGSNQPQHFGDGTRLSIL.